Reported below is one T cell receptor (beta chain). The antigen is undetermined. This sample is part of a study of T cell clusters in autoimmune cytopenias. The CDR3 runs 14 residues. Germline CDR1 reads LNHDA; CDR2 reads SQIVND (reference sequence). Each sample's input was 250 ng genomic DNA, 30,000 to 45,000 genome equivalents. Notes on the study in general: No experiment has yet validated the function of the T cell clusters defined in silico. TRB repertoire shifts in secondary cytopenia and chronic lymphocytic leukemia mostly reflected lymphoma, not autoimmunity.

TRB rearrangements were amplified by touch-down multiplex PCR with mixed TRB-A/B primers. For each CDR3 protein, TCRdb gives one entry from its re-call of the multiplex PCR reads, without DNA. The sample includes 11,000 or so distinct CDR3 sequences. The same data also went into a second study, on T cell repertoires in aging, cancer and after chemotherapy. That study adds: About 9 million TCR reads were in the whole dataset. Loss of evenness, beyond lost richness, contributed to age-related TCR diversity decline in cancer patients.

This receptor was obtained from a human donor in good health. Sequencing input: peripheral blood. The rearrangement uses TRBV19 and TRBJ1-4; the TCRdb D gene call, TRBD1, has no DNA to confirm it. The CDR3 sequence is CASGRGRTNEKLFF.